This TCR beta chain was captured in a study of cytomegalovirus exposure and HLA in healthy donors. 13 Jbeta primers and 60 Vbeta primers were used for the PCR. The assay was immunoSEQ multiplex PCR, and TCRdb's table has in-frame clones only and misses some. The table includes 89,000 or so clones, more than 60% detected once. Germline assignment: CDR1 SGHTA and CDR2 FQGNSA. V lost 1 base to trimming and J lost 8 bases, with 9 bases between them. This CDR3 is built from 13 residues. Notes on the study in general: In a later analysis, donors in an Asian-associated ancestry cluster reportedly had fewer N-insertions in productive TCRs than the cohort mean.

Details on this clone: Its antigen is not identified.

The V gene is TRBV7-2, the J gene TRBJ2-1; D might be TRBD1 (6 bases). Sequencing used PBMCs. This TCR was sampled from a boy younger than 18 in good health and CMV-seronegative. CDR3 residues: CASSLGGLDEQFF. The DNA of the CDR3 is TGTGCCAGCAGCTTAGGGGGGCTCGATGAGCAGTTCTTC.